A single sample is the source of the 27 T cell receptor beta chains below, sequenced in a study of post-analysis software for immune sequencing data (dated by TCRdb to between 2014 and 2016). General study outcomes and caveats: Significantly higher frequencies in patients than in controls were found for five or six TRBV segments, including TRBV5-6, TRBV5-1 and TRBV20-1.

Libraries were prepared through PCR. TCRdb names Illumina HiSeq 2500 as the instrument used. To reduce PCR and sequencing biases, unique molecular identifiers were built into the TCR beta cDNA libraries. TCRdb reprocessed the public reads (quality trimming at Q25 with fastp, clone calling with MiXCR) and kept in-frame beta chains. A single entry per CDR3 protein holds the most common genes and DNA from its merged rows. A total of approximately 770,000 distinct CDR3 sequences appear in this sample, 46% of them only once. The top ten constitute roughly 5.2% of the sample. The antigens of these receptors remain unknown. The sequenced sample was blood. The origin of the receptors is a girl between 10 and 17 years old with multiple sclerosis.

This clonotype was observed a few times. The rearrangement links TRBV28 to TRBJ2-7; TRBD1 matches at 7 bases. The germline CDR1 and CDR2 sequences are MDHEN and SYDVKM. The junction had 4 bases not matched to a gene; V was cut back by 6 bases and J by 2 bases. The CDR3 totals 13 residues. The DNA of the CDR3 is TGTGCCAGCAGAATCGGGACAGCCTACGAGCAGTACTTC. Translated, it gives CASRIGTAYEQYF.

CDR3 DNA: TGTGCCAGCAGTTACTTGGGGGGAGGCTCCTACAATGAGCAGTTCTTC. It translates to CASSYLGGGSYNEQFF. This chain joins TRBV6-5 and TRBJ2-1, with a weak D call TRBD2 (6 bases). Germline values: CDR1 MNHEY, CDR2 SVGAGI. The length of the CDR3 is 16 residues. V dropped 1 base and J dropped 0 bases, with 10 bases sitting between them.

Written as DNA, the CDR3 is TGTGCCACCGTGGGTGGAACTGAAGCTTTCTTT. Residues: CATVGGTEAFF. The chain joins TRBV2 to TRBJ1-1; D call uncertain. V lost 10 bases to trimming and J lost 5 bases, with 11 bases between them. The CDR3 runs 11 residues. Germline V gene data show CDR1 as SNHLY and CDR2 as FYNNEI.

The CDR3: CATSRTFRRPSGNEQFF. In nucleotides, the CDR3 is TGTGCCACCAGCAGGACCTTTCGGCGGCCCTCCGGTAATGAGCAGTTCTTC. The chain joins TRBV15 to TRBJ2-1; no firm D call. Between the trimmed V and J ends, which lost 3 bases and 7 bases, there was a span of 22 bases. This CDR3 has 17 residues. The germline V gene encodes CDR1 LNHNV and CDR2 YYDKDF (reference sequence).

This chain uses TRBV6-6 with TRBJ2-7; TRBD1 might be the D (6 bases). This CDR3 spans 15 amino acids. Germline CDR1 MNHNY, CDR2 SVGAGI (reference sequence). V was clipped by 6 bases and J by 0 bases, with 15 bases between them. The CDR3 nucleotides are TGTGCCAGCAGCCGCGACAGGTCCTTCTCCTACGAGCAGTACTTC. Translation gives CASSRDRSFSYEQYF.

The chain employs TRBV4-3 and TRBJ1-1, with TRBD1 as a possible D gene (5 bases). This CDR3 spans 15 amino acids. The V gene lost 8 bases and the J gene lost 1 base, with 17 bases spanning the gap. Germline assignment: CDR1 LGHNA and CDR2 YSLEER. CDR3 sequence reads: CASSHGGGKNTEAFF. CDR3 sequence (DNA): TGCGCCAGCTCACACGGCGGGGGGAAGAACACTGAAGCTTTCTTT.

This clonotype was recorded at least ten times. The DNA for the CDR3 is TGCAGTGCTAGAGATGCGAGTAGCGGCAGCTACGAGCAGTACTTC. Translated, it gives CSARDASSGSYEQYF. The V gene is TRBV20-1, the J gene TRBJ2-7, with D perhaps TRBD2 (6 bases). This CDR3 has 15 residues. The ends were cut back, 0 bases at V and 3 bases at J, with 15 bases in the middle. CDR1 DFQATT and CDR2 SNEGSKA come from the germline V gene (reference sequence).

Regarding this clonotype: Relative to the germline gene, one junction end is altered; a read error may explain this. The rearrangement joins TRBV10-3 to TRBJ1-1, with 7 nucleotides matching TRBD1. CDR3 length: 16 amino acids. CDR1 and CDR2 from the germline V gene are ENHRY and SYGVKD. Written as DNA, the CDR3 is TGTGCCATCAGCGAGTCGACAGGGATTTTGAACACTGAAGCTTTCTTT. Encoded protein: CAISESTGILNTEAFF.

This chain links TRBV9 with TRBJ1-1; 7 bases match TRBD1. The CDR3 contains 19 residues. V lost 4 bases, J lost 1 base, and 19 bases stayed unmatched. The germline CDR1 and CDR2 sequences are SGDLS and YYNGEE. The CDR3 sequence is CASSFLRGGGRFRNTEAFF. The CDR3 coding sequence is TGTGCCAGCAGCTTTCTACGAGGAGGGGGCAGATTTAGGAACACTGAAGCTTTCTTT.

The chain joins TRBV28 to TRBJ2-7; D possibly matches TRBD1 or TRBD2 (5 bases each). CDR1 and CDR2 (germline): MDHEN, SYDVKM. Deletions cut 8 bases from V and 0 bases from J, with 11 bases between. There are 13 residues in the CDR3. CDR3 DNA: TGTGCCAGCTGGGACGTCCTCTCCTACGAGCAGTACTTC. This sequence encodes CASWDVLSYEQYF.

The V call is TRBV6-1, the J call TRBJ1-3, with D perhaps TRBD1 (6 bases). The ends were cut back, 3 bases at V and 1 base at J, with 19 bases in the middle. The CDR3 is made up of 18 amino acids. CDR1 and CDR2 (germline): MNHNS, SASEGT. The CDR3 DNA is TGTGCCAGCAGTGAGGGACCGACAGGTTTGAATTCTGGAAACACCATATATTTT. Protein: CASSEGPTGLNSGNTIYF.

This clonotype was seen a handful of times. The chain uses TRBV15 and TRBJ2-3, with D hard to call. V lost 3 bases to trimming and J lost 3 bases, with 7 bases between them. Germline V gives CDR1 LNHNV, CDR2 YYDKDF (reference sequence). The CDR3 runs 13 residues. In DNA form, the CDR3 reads TGTGCCACCAGCAGCTTCAGGACAGATACGCAGTATTTT. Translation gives CATSSFRTDTQYF. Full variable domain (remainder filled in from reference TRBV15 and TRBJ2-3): DAMVIQNPRYQVTQFGKPVTLSCSQTLNHNVMYWYQQKSSQAPKLLFHYYDKDFNNEADTPDNFQSRRPNTSFCFLDIRSPGLGDTAMYLCATSSFRTDTQYFGPGTRLTVL.

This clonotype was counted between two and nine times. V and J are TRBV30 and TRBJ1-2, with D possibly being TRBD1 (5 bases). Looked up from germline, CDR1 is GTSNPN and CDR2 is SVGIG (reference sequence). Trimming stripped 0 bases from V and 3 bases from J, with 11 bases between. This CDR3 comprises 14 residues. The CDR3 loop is CAWSVSGTDYGYTF. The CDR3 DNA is TGTGCCTGGAGTGTGTCGGGGACCGACTATGGCTACACCTTC.

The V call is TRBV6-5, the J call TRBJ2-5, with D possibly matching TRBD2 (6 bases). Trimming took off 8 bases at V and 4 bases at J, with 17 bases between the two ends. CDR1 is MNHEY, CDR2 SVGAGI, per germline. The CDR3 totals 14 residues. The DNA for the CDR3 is TGTGCCAGCTGCGACAGCTTGGGAGGAGAGACCCAGTACTTC. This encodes CASCDSLGGETQYF.

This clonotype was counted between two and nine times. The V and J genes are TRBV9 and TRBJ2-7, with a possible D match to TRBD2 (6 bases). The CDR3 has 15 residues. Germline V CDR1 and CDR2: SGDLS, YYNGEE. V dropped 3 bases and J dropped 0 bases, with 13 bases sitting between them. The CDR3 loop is CASSGRDARSYEQYF. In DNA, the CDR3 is TGTGCCAGCAGCGGGCGGGACGCCCGCTCCTACGAGCAGTACTTC.

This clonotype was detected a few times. The CDR3 region is CSAVAGIGNEQFF. The CDR3 bases are TGCAGCGCCGTAGCGGGGATAGGGAATGAGCAGTTCTTC. V gene TRBV29-1 combines with J gene TRBJ2-1, with 8 bases lining up with TRBD2. From germline, CDR1 is SQVTM and CDR2 ANQGSEA. Trimming removed 7 bases from V and 7 bases from J; junction bases left unmatched: 9. The CDR3 loop spans 13 amino acids.

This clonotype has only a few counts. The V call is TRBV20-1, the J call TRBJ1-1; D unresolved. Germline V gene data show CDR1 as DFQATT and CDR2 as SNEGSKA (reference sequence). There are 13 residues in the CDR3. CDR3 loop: CSKPGRMNTEAFF. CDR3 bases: TGCAGCAAACCAGGACGGATGAACACTGAAGCTTTCTTT.

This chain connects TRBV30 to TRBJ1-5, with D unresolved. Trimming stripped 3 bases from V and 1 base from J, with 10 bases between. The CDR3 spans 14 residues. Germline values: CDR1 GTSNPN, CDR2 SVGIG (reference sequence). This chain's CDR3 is CAWSVPTSNQPQHF. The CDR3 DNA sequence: TGTGCCTGGAGCGTGCCTACAAGCAATCAGCCCCAGCATTTT.

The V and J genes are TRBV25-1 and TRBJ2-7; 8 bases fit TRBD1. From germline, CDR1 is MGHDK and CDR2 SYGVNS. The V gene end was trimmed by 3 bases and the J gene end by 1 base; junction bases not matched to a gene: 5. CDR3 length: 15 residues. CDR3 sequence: CASSDTTGESYEQYF. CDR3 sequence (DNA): TGTGCCAGCAGTGACACGACAGGGGAATCCTACGAGCAGTACTTC.

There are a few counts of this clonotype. CDR3 region: CASSLRGPPHEQYF. The CDR3 DNA sequence: TGTGCCAGCAGTTTGCGGGGTCCTCCCCACGAGCAGTACTTC. This rearrangement joins TRBV28 to TRBJ2-7, with D possibly matching TRBD2 (6 bases). V was trimmed by 3 bases and J by 5 bases, leaving 14 bases between them. The CDR3 runs to 14 residues. Germline-derived CDR1 and CDR2 are MDHEN and SYDVKM.

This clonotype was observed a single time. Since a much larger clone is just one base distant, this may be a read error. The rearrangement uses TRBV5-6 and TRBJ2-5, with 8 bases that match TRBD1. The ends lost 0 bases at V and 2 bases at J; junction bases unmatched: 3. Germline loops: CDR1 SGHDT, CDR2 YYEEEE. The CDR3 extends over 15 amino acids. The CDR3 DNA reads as TGTGCCAGCAGCTTGGTAGACAGGGGACAAGAGACCCAGTACTTC. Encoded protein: CASSLVDRGQETQYF.

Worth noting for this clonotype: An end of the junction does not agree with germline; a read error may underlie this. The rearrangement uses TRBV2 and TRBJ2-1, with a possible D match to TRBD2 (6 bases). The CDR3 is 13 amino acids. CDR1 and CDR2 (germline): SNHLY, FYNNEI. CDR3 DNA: TGTGCCAGCATAGGCGGGAAAAGGGGTGAGCGGTTCTTC. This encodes CASIGGKRGERFF.

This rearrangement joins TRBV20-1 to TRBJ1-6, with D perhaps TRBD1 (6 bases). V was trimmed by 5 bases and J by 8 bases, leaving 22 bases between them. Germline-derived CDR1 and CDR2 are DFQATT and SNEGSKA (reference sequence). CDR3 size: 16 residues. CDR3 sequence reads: CSAGRPGVGADSPLHF. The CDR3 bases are TGCAGTGCTGGACGACCTGGGGTGGGGGCGGATTCACCCCTCCACTTT.

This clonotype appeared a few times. The CDR3 loop reads CASSEVGGTEAFF. The CDR3 region has the DNA TGTGCCAGCAGCGAGGTCGGGGGTACTGAAGCTTTCTTT. V gene TRBV6-5 combines with J gene TRBJ1-1, with a possible D match to TRBD1 (5 bases). The CDR3 is 13 residues long. CDR1 is MNHEY and CDR2 is SVGAGI in the germline V gene. The V end was cut by 6 bases, the J end by 5 bases, with 13 bases between.

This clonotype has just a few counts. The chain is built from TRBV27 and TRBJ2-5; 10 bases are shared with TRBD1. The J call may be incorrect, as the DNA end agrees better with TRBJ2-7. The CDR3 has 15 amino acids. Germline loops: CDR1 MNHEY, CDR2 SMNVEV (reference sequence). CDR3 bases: TGTGCCAGCCAACCCGGGGGACAGGGGTTCCACGAGCAGTACTTC. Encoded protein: CASQPGGQGFHEQYF.

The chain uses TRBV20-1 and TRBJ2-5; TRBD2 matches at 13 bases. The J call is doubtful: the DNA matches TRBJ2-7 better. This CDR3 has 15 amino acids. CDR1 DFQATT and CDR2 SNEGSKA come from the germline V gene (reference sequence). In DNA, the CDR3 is TGCAGTGCTAGAGGACTAGCGGGAGGTCCCTACGAGCAGTACTTC. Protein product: CSARGLAGGPYEQYF.

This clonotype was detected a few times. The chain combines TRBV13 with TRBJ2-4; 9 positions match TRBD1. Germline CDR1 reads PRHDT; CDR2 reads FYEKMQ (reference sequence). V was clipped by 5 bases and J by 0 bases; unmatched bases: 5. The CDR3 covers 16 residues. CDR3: CASSHRQGVAKNIQYF. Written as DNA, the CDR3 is TGTGCCAGCAGCCACAGACAGGGGGTAGCCAAAAACATTCAGTACTTC.